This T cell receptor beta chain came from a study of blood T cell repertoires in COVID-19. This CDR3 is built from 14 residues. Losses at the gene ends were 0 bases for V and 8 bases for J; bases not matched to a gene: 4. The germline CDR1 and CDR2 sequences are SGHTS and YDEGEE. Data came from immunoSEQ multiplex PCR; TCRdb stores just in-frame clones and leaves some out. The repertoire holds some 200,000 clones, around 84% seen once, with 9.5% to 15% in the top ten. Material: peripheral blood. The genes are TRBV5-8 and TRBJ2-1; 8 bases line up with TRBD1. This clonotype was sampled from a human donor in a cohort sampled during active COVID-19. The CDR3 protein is CASSLGGRGHEQFF. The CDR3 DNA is TGTGCCAGCAGCTTGGGGGGCAGGGGGCATGAGCAGTTCTTC.